These T cell receptor beta chains were read from a single sample in a study of shared clonotypes between healthy human individuals. The method was immunoSEQ multiplex PCR; TCRdb's version includes in-frame clones alone and lacks a portion of them. Of around 1.4 million clones detected, less than 99% appear once; the ten largest clones hold about 0.4%. Specimen: naive CD4+ T cells sorted from blood. These receptors all stem from a man aged 30 to 45 in good health. The CDR3 runs from the conserved cysteine through the conserved F or W. Each record gives: D gene, V gene, clone size, J gene, CDR3 protein, CDR3 DNA. D genes are given only for firm matches. A clone size is listed for some rows: how often the clone was seen (once, few, many), or a class if it is expanded.

NA,TRBV18,NA,TRBJ2-7,CASSPPSTYEQYF,TGTGCCAGCTCACCCCCCTCCACTTACGAGCAGTACTTC
NA,TRBV6-5,NA,TRBJ1-1,CASCQGSEAFF,TGTGCCAGCTGCCAGGGTTCTGAAGCTTTCTTT
TRBD2,TRBV5-1,once,TRBJ2-2,CASTRSGSQITGELFF,TGCGCCAGCACTAGAAGCGGGAGCCAAATCACCGGGGAGCTGTTTTTT
NA,TRBV5-5,NA,TRBJ2-3,CASSLEGIFTDTQYF,TGTGCCAGCAGCTTGGAGGGCATCTTCACAGATACGCAGTATTTT
TRBD1,TRBV5-4,NA,TRBJ2-5,CASSLTGQGYETQYF,TGTGCCAGCAGCTTAACGGGACAGGGTTACGAGACCCAGTACTTC
TRBD1,TRBV9,NA,TRBJ1-5,CASSASGTDNQPQHF,TGTGCCAGCAGCGCCTCCGGGACAGACAATCAGCCCCAGCATTTT
NA,TRBV5-1,NA,TRBJ1-1,CASSFGRTNTEAFF,TGCGCCAGCAGCTTTGGGCGGACGAACACTGAAGCTTTCTTT
TRBD1,TRBV28,NA,TRBJ1-4,CASSLWEGTGLGKLFF,TGTGCCAGCAGTTTATGGGAGGGGACAGGGCTCGGAAAACTGTTTTTT
NA,TRBV10-1,NA,TRBJ2-3,CASNRESTDTQYF,TGCGCCAGCAATAGGGAGTCCACAGATACGCAGTATTTT
TRBD1,TRBV9,NA,TRBJ2-7,CASSVGGQGAYEQYF,TGTGCCAGCAGCGTAGGGGGGCAGGGGGCCTACGAGCAGTACTTC